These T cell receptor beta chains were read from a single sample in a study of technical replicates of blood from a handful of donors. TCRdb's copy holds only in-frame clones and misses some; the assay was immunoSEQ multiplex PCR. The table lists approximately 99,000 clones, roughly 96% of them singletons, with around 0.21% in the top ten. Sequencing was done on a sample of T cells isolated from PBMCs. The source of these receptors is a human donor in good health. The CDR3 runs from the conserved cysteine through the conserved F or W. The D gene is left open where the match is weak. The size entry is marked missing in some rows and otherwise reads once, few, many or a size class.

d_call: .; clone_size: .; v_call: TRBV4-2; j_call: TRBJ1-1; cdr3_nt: TGTGCCAGCAGCCAAGAAATAGGGGGGGGTGCTTTCTTT; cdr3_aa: CASSQEIGGGAFF
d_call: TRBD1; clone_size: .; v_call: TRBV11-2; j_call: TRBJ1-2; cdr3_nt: TGTGCCAGCAGCTCCGCCCATACAGGGGGTGGTGGGTCGGGCTATGGCTACACCTTC; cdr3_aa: CASSSAHTGGGGSGYGYTF
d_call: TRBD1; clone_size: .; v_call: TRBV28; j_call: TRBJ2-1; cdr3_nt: TGTGCCAGCAGTTTGGGACAGGGGGTGTACAATGAGCAGTTCTTC; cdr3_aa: CASSLGQGVYNEQFF
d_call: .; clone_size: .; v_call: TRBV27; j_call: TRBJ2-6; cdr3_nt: TGTGCCAGCAGTTTATCAGGGGGACGTTTCAAACTCCGGGCCAACGTCCTGACTTTC; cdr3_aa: CASSLSGGRFKLRANVLTF
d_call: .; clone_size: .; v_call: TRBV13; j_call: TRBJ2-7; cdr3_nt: TGTGCCAGCAGCTTCGGTCTGGGCGGGACCTACGAGCAGTACTTC; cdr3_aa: CASSFGLGGTYEQYF
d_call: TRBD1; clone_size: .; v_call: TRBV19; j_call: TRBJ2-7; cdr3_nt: TGTGCCAGCCAGGGGGTTTACGAGCAGTACTTC; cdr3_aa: CASQGVYEQYF
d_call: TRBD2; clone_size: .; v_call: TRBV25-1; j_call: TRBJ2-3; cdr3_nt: TGTGCCAGCAGTGATTGGGCTAGCGGTACAGATACGCAGTATTTT; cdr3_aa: CASSDWASGTDTQYF
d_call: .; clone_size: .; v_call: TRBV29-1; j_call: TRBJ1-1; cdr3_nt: TGCAGCGTCCTGACAGTGAACACTGAAGCTTTCTTT; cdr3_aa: CSVLTVNTEAFF
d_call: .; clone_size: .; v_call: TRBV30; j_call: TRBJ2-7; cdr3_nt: TGTGCCTGGAATAACCCGGGACTCCGGCTGGACTTC; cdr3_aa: CAWNNPGLRLDF
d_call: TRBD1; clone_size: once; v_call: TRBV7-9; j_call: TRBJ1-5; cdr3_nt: TGTGCCAGCAGCGCGGACAGGGCTAAGAGCCAGCCCCAGCATTTT; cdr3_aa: CASSADRAKSQPQHF
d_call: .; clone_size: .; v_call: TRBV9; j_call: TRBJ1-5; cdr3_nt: TGTGCCAGCAGCGTAGGGGGGGATAGCAATCAGCCCCAGCATTTT; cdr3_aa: CASSVGGDSNQPQHF
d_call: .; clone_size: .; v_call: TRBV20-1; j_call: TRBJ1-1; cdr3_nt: TGCAGTGCTAGAGAGAGCAGAGGGGCTTTCTTT; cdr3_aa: CSARESRGAFF
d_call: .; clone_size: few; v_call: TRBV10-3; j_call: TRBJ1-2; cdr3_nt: TGTGCCATCCTCCCTTCACCAGGTTCCAACTATGGCTACACCTTC; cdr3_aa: CAILPSPGSNYGYTF
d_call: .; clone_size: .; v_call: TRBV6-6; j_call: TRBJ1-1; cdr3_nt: TGTGCCAGCAGTTCCAGGATTACGATGAACACTGAAGCTTTCTTT; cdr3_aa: CASSSRITMNTEAFF
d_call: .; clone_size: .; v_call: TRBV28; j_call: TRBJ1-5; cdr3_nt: TGTGCCAGCAGTAGCCCTCTCTCGGTCCAGCATTTT; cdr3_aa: CASSSPLSVQHF
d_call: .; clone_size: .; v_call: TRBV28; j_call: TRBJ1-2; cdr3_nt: TGTGCCAGCGGGGAGGGCCTAGCCCAGATCTATGGCTACACCTTC; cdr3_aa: CASGEGLAQIYGYTF
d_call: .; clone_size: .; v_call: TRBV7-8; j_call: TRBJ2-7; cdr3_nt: TGTGCCAGCAGCCTCACGACCGGGGGCTACGAGCAGTACTTC; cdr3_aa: CASSLTTGGYEQYF
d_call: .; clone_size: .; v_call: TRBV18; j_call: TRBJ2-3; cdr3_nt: TGTGCCAGCTCTAGCCGGCGGACTAACACAGATACGCAGTATTTT; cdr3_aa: CASSSRRTNTDTQYF
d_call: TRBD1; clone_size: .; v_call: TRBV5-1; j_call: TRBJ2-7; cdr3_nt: TGCGCCAGCAGCCCTAGTGGACAGGCATACTACGAGCAGTACTTC; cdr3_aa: CASSPSGQAYYEQYF
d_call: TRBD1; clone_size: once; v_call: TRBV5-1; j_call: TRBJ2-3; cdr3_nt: TGCGCCAGCAGCGACGGACAGGGGGGAGATACGCAGTATTTT; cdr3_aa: CASSDGQGGDTQYF
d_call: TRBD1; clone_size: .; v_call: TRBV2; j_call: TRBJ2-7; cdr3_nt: TGTGCCAGCAGGGGGGACAGGGGGTACGAGCAGTACTTC; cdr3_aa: CASRGDRGYEQYF
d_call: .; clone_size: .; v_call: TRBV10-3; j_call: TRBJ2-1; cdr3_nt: TGTGCCACAACTACAGGGAGCGGCGACAATGAGCAGTTCTTC; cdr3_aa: CATTTGSGDNEQFF
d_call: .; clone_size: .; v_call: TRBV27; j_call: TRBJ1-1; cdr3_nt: TGTGCCAGCAGTTTAGATTTCTATCAGGTCGAGGCTTTCTTT; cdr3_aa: CASSLDFYQVEAFF
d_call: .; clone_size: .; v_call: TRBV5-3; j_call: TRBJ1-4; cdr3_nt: TGTGCCAGAAGCTTGGCCAGGGTTACTAATGAAAAACTGTTTTTT; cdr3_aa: CARSLARVTNEKLFF
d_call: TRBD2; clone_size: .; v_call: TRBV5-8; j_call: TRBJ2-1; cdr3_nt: TGTGCCAGCAGCTCTACTAGCGGGTCCTACAATGAGCAGTTCTTC; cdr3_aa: CASSSTSGSYNEQFF
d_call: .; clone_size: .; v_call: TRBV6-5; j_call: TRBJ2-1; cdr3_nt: TGTGCCAGCAGTGTCAGGGGAAGCTCCTACAATGAGCAGTTCTTC; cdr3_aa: CASSVRGSSYNEQFF
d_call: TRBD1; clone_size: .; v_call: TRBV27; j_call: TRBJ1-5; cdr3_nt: TGTGCCAGCAGTTTATGGGGAGGACAGGGGGCTTATCAGCCCCAGCATTTT; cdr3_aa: CASSLWGGQGAYQPQHF
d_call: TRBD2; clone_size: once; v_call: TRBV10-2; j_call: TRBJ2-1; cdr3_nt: TGCGCCAGCAGTAGCGGGATAGGAAATGAGCAGTTCTTC; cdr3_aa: CASSSGIGNEQFF
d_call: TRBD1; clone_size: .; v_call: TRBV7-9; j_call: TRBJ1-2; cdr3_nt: TGTGCCAGCAGCCTCCTGGACCGGGACAGGGTAGAGAGCTACACCTTC; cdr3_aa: CASSLLDRDRVESYTF
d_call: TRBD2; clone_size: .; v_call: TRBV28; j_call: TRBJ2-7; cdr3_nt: TGTGCCAGCAGACCAACTAGCGGGGGATTCTACGAGCAGTACTTC; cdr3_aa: CASRPTSGGFYEQYF
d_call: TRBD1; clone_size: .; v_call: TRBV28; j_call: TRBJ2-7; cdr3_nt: TGTGCCAGCAGACTAGGGACAGGGTTCTACGAGCAGTACTTC; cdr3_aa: CASRLGTGFYEQYF
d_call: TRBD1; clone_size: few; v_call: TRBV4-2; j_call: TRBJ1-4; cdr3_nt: TGTGCCAGCAGCCCATCGACAGGGTTGGGGATTGGGGCCCTTTTT; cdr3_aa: CASSPSTGLGIGALF
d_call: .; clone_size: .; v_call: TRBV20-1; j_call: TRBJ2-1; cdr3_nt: TGCAGTGCTATGTGGCAGGAGCAGTTCTTC; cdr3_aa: CSAMWQEQFF
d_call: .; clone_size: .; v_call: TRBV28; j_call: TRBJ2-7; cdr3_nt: TGTGCCAGCAGCCTCACAGACAGACTAGGGTTTGGGCAGTACTTC; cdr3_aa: CASSLTDRLGFGQYF
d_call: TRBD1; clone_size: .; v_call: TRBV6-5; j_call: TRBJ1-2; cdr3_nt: TGTGCCAGCAGCCGGACCGCGGGACAGCAGTATGGCTACACCTTC; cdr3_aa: CASSRTAGQQYGYTF
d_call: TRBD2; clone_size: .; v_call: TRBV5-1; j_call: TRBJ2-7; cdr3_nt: TGCGCCAGCAGCTCCAATAGCGGGAGCGCATACGAGCAGTACTTC; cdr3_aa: CASSSNSGSAYEQYF
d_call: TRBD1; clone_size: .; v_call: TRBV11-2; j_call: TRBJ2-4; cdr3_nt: TGTGCCAGCAGCTTAGACCGACAGGGCATTCAGTACTTC; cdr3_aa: CASSLDRQGIQYF
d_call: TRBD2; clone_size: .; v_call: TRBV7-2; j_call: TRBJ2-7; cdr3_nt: TGTGCCAGCAGCTTAGGTAGCGGGAGCTACGAGCAGTACTTC; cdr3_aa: CASSLGSGSYEQYF
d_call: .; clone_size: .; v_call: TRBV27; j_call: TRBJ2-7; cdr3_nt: TGTGCCAGCAGCCCTATGGCAGGGGCCCTATACGAGCAGTACTTC; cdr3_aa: CASSPMAGALYEQYF
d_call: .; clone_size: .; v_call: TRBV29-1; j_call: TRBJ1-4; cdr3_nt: TGCAGCGTGGCCGGGACCGGGGGTTTTACAACTAATGAAAAACTGTTTTTT; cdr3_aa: CSVAGTGGFTTNEKLFF
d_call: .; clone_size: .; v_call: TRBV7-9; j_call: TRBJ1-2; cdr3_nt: TGTGCCAGCAGCTGGGACACGTATGGCTACACCTTC; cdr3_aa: CASSWDTYGYTF
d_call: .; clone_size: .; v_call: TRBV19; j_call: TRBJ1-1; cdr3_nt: TGTGCCAGTGTCGGGGGGAACACTGAAGCTTTCTTT; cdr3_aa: CASVGGNTEAFF
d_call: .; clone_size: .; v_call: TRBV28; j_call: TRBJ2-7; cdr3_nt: TGTGCCAGCAGTTTATGGAGGAGGGCCGTCTACGAGCAGTACTTC; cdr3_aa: CASSLWRRAVYEQYF
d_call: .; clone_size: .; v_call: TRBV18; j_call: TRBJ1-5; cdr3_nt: TGTGCCAGCTCACCAGAGTCGAGCAATCAGCCCCAGCATTTT; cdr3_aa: CASSPESSNQPQHF
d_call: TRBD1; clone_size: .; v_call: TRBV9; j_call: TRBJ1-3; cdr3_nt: TGTGCCAGCAGCGATGGACAGGCGCCCTCTGGAAACACCATATATTTT; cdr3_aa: CASSDGQAPSGNTIYF